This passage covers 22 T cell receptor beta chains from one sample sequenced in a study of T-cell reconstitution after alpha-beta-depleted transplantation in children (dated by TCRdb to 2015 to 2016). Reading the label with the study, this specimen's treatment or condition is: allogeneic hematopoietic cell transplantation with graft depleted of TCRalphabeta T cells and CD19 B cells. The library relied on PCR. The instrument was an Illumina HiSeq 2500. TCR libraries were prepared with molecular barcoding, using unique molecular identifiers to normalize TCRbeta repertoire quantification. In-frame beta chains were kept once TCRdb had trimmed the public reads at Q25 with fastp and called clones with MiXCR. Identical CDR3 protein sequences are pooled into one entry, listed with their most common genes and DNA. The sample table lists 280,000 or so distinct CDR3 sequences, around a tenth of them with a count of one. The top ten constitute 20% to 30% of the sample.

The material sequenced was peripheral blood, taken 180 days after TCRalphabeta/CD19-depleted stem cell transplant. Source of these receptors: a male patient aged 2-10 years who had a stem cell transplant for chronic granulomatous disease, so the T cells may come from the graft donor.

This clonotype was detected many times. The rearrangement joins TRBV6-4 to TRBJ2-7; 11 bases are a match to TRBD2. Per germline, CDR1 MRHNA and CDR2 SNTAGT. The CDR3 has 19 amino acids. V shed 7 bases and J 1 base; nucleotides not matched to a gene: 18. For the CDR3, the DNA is TGTGCCAGCACCTCCTTTCCGGGACAGGCTAGCGGGGGGTCCTACGAGCAGTACTTC. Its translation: CASTSFPGQASGGSYEQYF.

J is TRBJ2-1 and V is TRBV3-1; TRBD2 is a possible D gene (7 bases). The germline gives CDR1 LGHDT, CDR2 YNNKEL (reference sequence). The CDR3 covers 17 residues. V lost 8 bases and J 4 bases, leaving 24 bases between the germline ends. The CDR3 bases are TGTGCCAGCTCCCAAGAGGTGAGGCGGGGGCAGTACAATGAGCAGTTCTTC. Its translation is CASSQEVRRGQYNEQFF.

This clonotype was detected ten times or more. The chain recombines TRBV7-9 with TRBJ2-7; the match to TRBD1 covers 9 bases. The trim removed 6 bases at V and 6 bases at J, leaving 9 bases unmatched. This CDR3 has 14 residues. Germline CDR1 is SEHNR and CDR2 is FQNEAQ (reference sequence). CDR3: CASSLGQGIGEQYF. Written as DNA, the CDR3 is TGTGCCAGCAGTTTGGGACAGGGAATCGGCGAGCAGTACTTC. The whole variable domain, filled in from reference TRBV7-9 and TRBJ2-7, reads DTGVSQNPRHKITKRGQNVTFRCDPISEHNRLYWYRQTLGQGPEFLTYFQNEAQLEKSRLLSDRFSAERPKGSFSTLEIQRTEQGDSAMYLCASSLGQGIGEQYFGPGTRLTVT.

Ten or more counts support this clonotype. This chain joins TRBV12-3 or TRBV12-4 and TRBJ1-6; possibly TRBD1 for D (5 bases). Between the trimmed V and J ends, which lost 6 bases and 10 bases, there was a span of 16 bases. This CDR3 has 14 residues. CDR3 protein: CASSRRDGGSPLHF. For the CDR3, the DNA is TGTGCCAGCAGCCGTCGGGACGGGGGATCACCCCTCCACTTT.

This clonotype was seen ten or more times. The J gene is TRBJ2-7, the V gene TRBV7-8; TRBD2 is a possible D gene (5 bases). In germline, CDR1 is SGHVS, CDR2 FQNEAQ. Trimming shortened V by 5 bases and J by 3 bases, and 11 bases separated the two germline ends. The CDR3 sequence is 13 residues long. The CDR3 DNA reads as TGTGCCAGCAGCCCGCGGGCCATCTACGAGCAGTACTTC. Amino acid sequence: CASSPRAIYEQYF. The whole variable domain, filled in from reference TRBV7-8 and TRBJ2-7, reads GAGVSQSPRYKVAKRGQDVALRCDPISGHVSLFWYQQALGQGPEFLTYFQNEAQLDKSGLPSDRFFAERPEGSVSTLKIQRTQQEDSAVYLCASSPRAIYEQYFGPGTRLTVT.

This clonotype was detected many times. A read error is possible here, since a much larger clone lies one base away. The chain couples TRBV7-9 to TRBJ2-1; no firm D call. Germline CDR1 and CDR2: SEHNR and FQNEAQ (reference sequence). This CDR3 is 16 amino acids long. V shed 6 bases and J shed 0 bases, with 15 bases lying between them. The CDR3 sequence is CASSHLSWVSYNEQFF. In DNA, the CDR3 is TGTGCCAGCAGTCACCTTTCTTGGGTCTCCTACAATGAGCAGTTCTTC.

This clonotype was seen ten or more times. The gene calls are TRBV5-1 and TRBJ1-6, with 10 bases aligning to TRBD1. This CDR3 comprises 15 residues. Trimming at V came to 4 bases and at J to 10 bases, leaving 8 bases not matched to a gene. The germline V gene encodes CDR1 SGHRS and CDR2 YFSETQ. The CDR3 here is CASSQTGGLSSPLHF. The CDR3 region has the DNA TGCGCCAGCAGCCAGACAGGGGGCTTAAGCTCACCCCTCCACTTT.

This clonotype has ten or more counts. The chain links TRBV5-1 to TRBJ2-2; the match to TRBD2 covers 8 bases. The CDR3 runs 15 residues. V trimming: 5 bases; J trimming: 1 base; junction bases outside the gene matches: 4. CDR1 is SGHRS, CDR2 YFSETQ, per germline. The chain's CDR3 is CASSFSGKNTGELFF. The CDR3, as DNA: TGCGCCAGCAGTTTTAGCGGGAAGAACACCGGGGAGCTGTTTTTT.

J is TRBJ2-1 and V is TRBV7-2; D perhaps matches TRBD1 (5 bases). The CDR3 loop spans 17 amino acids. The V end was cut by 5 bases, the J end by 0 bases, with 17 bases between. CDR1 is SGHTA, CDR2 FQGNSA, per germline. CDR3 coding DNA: TGTGCCAGCAGCCCCCCCCGGCAGGGTATCTCCTACAATGAGCAGTTCTTC. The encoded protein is CASSPPRQGISYNEQFF.

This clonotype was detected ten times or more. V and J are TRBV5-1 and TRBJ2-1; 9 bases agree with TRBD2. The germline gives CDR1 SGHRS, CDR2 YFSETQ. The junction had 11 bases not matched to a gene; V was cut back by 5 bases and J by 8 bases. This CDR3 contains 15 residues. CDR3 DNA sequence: TGCGCCAGCAGGCGAGGGGCTAGCGGGGACCATGAGCAGTTCTTC. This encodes CASRRGASGDHEQFF.

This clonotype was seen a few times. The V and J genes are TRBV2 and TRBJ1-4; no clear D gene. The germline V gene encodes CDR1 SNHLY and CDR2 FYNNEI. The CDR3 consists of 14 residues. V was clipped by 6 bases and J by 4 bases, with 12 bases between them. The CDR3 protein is CASRPTYLNEKLFF. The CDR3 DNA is TGTGCCAGCAGACCGACATACCTTAATGAAAAACTGTTTTTT.

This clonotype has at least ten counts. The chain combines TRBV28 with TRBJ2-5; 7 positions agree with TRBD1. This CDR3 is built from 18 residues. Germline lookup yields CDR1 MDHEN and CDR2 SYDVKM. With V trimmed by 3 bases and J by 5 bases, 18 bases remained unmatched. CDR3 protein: CASSFPRGSVSVKETQYF. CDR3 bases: TGTGCCAGCAGTTTCCCCAGGGGGTCGGTCTCCGTCAAGGAGACCCAGTACTTC.

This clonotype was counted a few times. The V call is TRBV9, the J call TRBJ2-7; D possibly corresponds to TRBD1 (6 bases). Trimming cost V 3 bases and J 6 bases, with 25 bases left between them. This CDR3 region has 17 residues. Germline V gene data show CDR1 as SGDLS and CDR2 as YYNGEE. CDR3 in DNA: TGTGCCAGCAGCGCCTCCACCTCAGGGGAATCAGAGAGCGAGCAGTACTTC. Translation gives CASSASTSGESESEQYF.

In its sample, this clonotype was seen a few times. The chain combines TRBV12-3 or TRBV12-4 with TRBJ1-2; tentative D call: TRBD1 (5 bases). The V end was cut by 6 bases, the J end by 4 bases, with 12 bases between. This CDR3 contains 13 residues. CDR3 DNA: TGTGCCAGCAGCCAAATAGGGGTCTATGGCTACACCTTC. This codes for CASSQIGVYGYTF.

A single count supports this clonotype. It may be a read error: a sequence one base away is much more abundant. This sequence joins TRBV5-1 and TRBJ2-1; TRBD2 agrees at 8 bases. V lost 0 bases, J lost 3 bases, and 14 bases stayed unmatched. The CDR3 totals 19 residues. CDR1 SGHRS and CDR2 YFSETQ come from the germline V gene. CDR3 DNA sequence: TGCGCCAGCAGCTTGGTCTCGACTAGCGCGAGAAACAACTACAATGAGCAGTTCTTC. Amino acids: CASSLVSTSARNNYNEQFF.

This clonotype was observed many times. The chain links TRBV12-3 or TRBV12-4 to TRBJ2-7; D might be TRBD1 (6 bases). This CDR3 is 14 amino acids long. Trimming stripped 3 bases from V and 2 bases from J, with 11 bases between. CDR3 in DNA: TGTGCCAGCAGTTTCGGGACACTTCCCTACGAGCAGTACTTC. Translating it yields CASSFGTLPYEQYF.

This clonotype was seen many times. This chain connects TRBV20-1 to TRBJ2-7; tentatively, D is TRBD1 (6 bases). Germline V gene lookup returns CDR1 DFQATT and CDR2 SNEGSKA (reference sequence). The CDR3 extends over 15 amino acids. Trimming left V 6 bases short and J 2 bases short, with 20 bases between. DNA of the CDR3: TGCAGTGCCACGGCAGGGGTGACTGTTGCCTACGAGCAGTACTTC. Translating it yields CSATAGVTVAYEQYF.

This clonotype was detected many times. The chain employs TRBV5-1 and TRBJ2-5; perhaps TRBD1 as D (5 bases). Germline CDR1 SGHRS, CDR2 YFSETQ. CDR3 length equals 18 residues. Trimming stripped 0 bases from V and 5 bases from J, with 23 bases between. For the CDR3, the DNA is TGCGCCAGCAGCTTGGAGGGGAATCGGGTCAATCCCCTCGAGACCCAGTACTTC. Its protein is CASSLEGNRVNPLETQYF.

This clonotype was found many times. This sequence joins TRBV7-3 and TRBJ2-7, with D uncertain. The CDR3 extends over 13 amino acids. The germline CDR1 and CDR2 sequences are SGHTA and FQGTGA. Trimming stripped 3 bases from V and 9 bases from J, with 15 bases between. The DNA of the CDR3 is TGTGCCAGCAGCTTGACCCCCCACCTTGGGCAGTACTTC. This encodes CASSLTPHLGQYF.

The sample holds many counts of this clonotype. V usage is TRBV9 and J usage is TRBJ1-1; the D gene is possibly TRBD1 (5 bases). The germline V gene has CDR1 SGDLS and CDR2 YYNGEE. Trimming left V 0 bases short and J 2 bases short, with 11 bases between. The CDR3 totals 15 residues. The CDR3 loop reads CASSVEVGTNTEAFF. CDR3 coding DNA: TGTGCCAGCAGCGTAGAGGTGGGGACTAACACTGAAGCTTTCTTT. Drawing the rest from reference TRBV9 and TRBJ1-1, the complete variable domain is DSGVTQTPKHLITATGQRVTLRCSPRSGDLSVYWYQQSLDQGLQFLIQYYNGEERAKGNILERFSAQQFPDLHSELNLSSLELGDSALYFCASSVEVGTNTEAFFGQGTRLTVV.

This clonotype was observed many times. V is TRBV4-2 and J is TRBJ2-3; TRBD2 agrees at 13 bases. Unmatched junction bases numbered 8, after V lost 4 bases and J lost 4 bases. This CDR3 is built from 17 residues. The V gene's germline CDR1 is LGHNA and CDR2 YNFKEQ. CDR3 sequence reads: CASSPGLAGDGADTQYF. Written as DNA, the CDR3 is TGTGCCAGCAGCCCCGGACTAGCGGGAGACGGGGCAGATACGCAGTATTTT.

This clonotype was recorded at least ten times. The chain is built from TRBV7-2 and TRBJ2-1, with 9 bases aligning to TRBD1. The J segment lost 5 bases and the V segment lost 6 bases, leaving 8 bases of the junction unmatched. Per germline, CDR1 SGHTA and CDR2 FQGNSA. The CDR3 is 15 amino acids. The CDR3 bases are TGTGCCAGCAGTAAACAGGGGGCTTACAACAATGAGCAGTTCTTC. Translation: CASSKQGAYNNEQFF.